The 32 T cell receptor beta chains below were found in one sample sequenced in a study of OX40 agonist ivuxolimab in advanced cancers. TCRdb's copy holds only in-frame clones and misses some; the assay was immunoSEQ multiplex PCR. The sample shows 60,000 to 75,000 clones, over 75% of them seen only once. The source material was CD4+ or CD8+ T cells sorted from blood, sampled in a trial of the OX40 agonist ivuxolimab. Every receptor here comes from an adult with an advanced solid tumor such as melanoma, head and neck, liver or kidney cancer.

The chain links TRBV27 to TRBJ1-2; tentative D call: TRBD1 (5 bases). Looked up from germline, CDR1 is MNHEY and CDR2 is SMNVEV (reference sequence). The CDR3 loop spans 11 amino acids. V lost 8 bases, J lost 8 bases, and 12 bases lay in between. In DNA, the CDR3 is TGTGCCAGCCCGGGGGGGAGCGGCTACACCTTC. Amino acid sequence: CASPGGSGYTF.

The CDR3 reads CASSLSSGRTKETQYF. CDR3 sequence (DNA): TGTGCCAGCAGCTTGTCTAGCGGGAGGACGAAAGAGACCCAGTACTTC. The chain uses TRBV5-4 and TRBJ2-5, with 11 bases lining up with TRBD2. The V segment lost 1 base and the J segment 3 bases; nucleotides outside the gene matches: 5. The germline V gene has CDR1 SGHNT and CDR2 YYREEE (reference sequence). The CDR3 spans 16 residues. Full variable domain (remainder filled in from reference TRBV5-4 and TRBJ2-5): ETGVTQSPTHLIKTRGQQVTLRCSSQSGHNTVSWYQQALGQGPQFIFQYYREEENGRGNFPPRFSGLQFPNYSSELNVNALELDDSALYLCASSLSSGRTKETQYFGPGTRLLVL.

This clone appeared once. The chain uses TRBV5-5 and TRBJ1-6; 7 bases match TRBD1. Germline-derived CDR1 and CDR2 are SGHKS and YYEKEE (reference sequence). This CDR3 has 14 residues. J gave up 8 bases and V 1 base, and 3 bases lay outside the gene matches. The CDR3, as DNA: TGTGCCAGCAGCTTGCGGGACAGTTATTCACCCCTCCACTTT. Translation gives CASSLRDSYSPLHF.

V and J are TRBV11-2 and TRBJ2-7; D might be TRBD2 (5 bases). V was trimmed by 1 base and J by 3 bases, leaving 16 bases between them. The CDR3 covers 16 residues. From germline, CDR1 is SGHAT and CDR2 FQNNGV. CDR3 coding DNA: TGTGCCAGCAGCTTAGGTGGCGGGTCTGGTGTCTACGAGCAGTACTTC. It codes for CASSLGGGSGVYEQYF.

V usage is TRBV9 and J usage is TRBJ2-7; D not resolved. The CDR3 extends over 13 amino acids. Trimming took 1 base from V and 5 from J, leaving 10 bases between them. CDR1 and CDR2 from the germline V gene are SGDLS and YYNGEE. Here the CDR3 DNA reads TGTGCCAGCAGCGTAAGACCGGTGGACGAGCAGTACTTC. This translates into CASSVRPVDEQYF. The full variable domain, with the rest looked up from reference TRBV9 and TRBJ2-7, is DSGVTQTPKHLITATGQRVTLRCSPRSGDLSVYWYQQSLDQGLQFLIQYYNGEERAKGNILERFSAQQFPDLHSELNLSSLELGDSALYFCASSVRPVDEQYFGPGTRLTVT.

J is TRBJ2-1 and V is TRBV6-5; D is possibly TRBD1 (5 bases). This CDR3 has 13 amino acids. Trimming cost V 6 bases and J 2 bases, with 8 bases left between them. In germline, CDR1 is MNHEY, CDR2 SVGAGI. The DNA for the CDR3 is TGTGCCAGCAGCAGGGCCACCTACAATGAGCAGTTCTTC. Translation: CASSRATYNEQFF.

The chain has TRBV29-1 and TRBJ2-2, with D possibly being TRBD1 or TRBD2 (5 bases each). Germline V lookup: CDR1 SQVTM, CDR2 ANQGSEA. V was pared by 6 bases and J by 3 bases, with 11 bases between. CDR3 length: 13 amino acids. CDR3 DNA sequence: TGCAGCGTGGGACGCAGGGACACCGGGGAGCTGTTTTTT. This sequence encodes CSVGRRDTGELFF.

The chain is built from TRBV7-2 and TRBJ2-1; 8 bases are shared with TRBD2. Germline V gives CDR1 SGHTA, CDR2 FQGNSA. This CDR3 has 17 residues. V dropped 3 bases and J dropped 8; count of bases not matched to a gene: 15. CDR3 sequence reads: CASSFFFRGGGLDEQFF. The CDR3, as DNA: TGTGCCAGCAGCTTTTTTTTCCGTGGCGGGGGGTTGGATGAGCAGTTCTTC.

J is TRBJ2-7 and V is TRBV7-9, with D uncertain. This CDR3 is built from 11 residues. V gave up 1 base and J gave up 9 bases, with 7 bases separating them. Germline V lookup: CDR1 SEHNR, CDR2 FQNEAQ (reference sequence). DNA of the CDR3: TGTGCCAGCAGCTTAGAGGCAGGGCAGTACTTC. Its translation is CASSLEAGQYF.

CDR3 bases: TGTGCCAGCAGTTCAGCGAATTCACCCCTCCACTTT. This sequence encodes CASSSANSPLHF. This sequence joins TRBV7-9 and TRBJ1-6; D unresolved. The V end lost 6 bases, the J end lost 7 bases, and 7 bases lay between the germline ends. Germline CDR1 SEHNR, CDR2 FQNEAQ (reference sequence). This CDR3 has 12 residues.

The chain couples TRBV6-5 to TRBJ1-2; 10 bases agree with TRBD1. V lost 5 bases to trimming and J lost 1 base; unmatched junction nucleotides: 4. This CDR3 is built from 15 residues. Germline assignment: CDR1 MNHEY and CDR2 SVGAGI. The CDR3 loop reads CASSGTGANNYGYTF. CDR3 bases: TGTGCCAGCAGTGGGACAGGGGCAAATAACTATGGCTACACCTTC.

In this sample, this clone turned up once. V is TRBV28 and J is TRBJ2-7; TRBD1 matches 7 bases. J gave up 4 bases and V 8 bases, and 5 bases lay outside the gene matches. The CDR3 is made up of 12 amino acids. The germline V gene encodes CDR1 MDHEN and CDR2 SYDVKM. This CDR3 reads CASGRGSYEQYF. In DNA, the CDR3 is TGTGCCAGCGGCAGGGGGTCTTACGAGCAGTACTTC.

The J gene is TRBJ2-6, the V gene TRBV5-4; tentatively, D is TRBD2 (6 bases). Trimming took off 5 bases at V and 0 bases at J, with 12 bases between the two ends. Germline-derived CDR1 and CDR2 are SGHNT and YYREEE (reference sequence). The CDR3 spans 16 residues. CDR3 protein: CASSLGTFSGANVLTF. Written as DNA, the CDR3 is TGTGCCAGCAGTCTTGGGACTTTCTCTGGGGCCAACGTCCTGACTTTC.

This clone was seen just once. The J gene is TRBJ2-1, the V gene TRBV7-3; 8 nucleotides align to TRBD2. CDR1 is SGHTA and CDR2 is FQGTGA in the germline V gene. The CDR3 totals 18 residues. Trimming cost V 2 bases and J 1 base; bases outside gene matches: 10. The DNA for the CDR3 is TGTGCCAGCAGCTTACACCCACGACTAGCGAGGTCCTACAATGAGCAGTTCTTC. As protein: CASSLHPRLARSYNEQFF.

The chain employs TRBV12-5 and TRBJ2-2; 9 bases map to TRBD1. The CDR3 extends over 20 amino acids. V trimming: 3 bases; J trimming: 2 bases; junction bases outside the gene matches: 16. Germline V gene sequence: CDR1 LGHNT, CDR2 FRNRAP. The CDR3 sequence is CASGFVWGQGWSLNTGELFF. CDR3 DNA sequence: TGTGCTAGTGGTTTTGTGTGGGGACAGGGTTGGTCCCTTAACACCGGGGAGCTGTTTTTT.

The genes are TRBV6-5 and TRBJ1-3; D may be TRBD1 (5 bases). The germline V gene has CDR1 MNHEY and CDR2 SVGAGI. The length of the CDR3 is 15 residues. V dropped 6 bases and J dropped 2 bases, with 14 bases sitting between them. The CDR3 spells CASSPPGGAGNTIYF. CDR3 coding DNA: TGTGCCAGCAGCCCCCCGGGGGGGGCTGGAAACACCATATATTTT.

On this clone itself: Other DNA variants within this sample encode the same CDR3. The chain couples TRBV5-1 to TRBJ2-7; D uncertain. V lost 0 bases to trimming and J lost 2 bases, with 12 bases between them. The germline V gene has CDR1 SGHRS and CDR2 YFSETQ. This CDR3 comprises 15 residues. DNA of the CDR3: TGCGCCAGCAGCTTGGGCCCGGTTCAGCCCTACGAGCAGTACTTC. The encoded protein is CASSLGPVQPYEQYF.

The chain has TRBV6-5 and TRBJ1-2; D is unresolved. Germline CDR1 is MNHEY and CDR2 is SVGAGI. CDR3 length equals 13 residues. V was cut by 0 bases and J by 1 base, with 3 bases left in between. The CDR3 bases are TGTGCCAGCAGTTACTCGGGTAACTATGGCTACACCTTC. This codes for CASSYSGNYGYTF.

In DNA form, the CDR3 reads TGTGCCAGCAGTGGCCTCACAGTGCTGAACACTGAAGCTTTCTTT. This sequence encodes CASSGLTVLNTEAFF. This chain links TRBV6-1 with TRBJ1-1; unclear D gene. V lost 4 bases, J lost 0 bases, and 12 bases lay in between. Per germline, CDR1 MNHNS and CDR2 SASEGT. The CDR3 loop spans 15 amino acids.

The chain couples TRBV10-3 to TRBJ1-6, with no clear D. Germline V CDR1 and CDR2: ENHRY, SYGVKD. CDR3 length: 13 residues. Between the trimmed V and J ends, which lost 4 bases and 10 bases, there was a span of 11 bases. DNA for the CDR3: TGTGCCATCAGTGGGGTCTCCCGGTCACCCCTCCACTTT. Its protein is CAISGVSRSPLHF.

The sample holds one count of this clone. This chain joins TRBV28 and TRBJ2-4; 8 positions agree with TRBD2. The CDR3 has 19 residues. Trimming at V came to 6 bases and at J to 0 bases, leaving 16 bases not matched to a gene. Germline V gives CDR1 MDHEN, CDR2 SYDVKM. The CDR3 is CASRHLLAEGGLAKNIQYF. CDR3 DNA sequence: TGTGCCAGCAGACACCTACTAGCGGAGGGGGGTCTAGCCAAAAACATTCAGTACTTC.

The chain joins TRBV5-1 to TRBJ1-4, with D hard to call. V lost 1 base and J lost 0, with 13 bases in between. Germline V gene data show CDR1 as SGHRS and CDR2 as YFSETQ. The CDR3 spans 17 residues. The CDR3 reads CASSLMGKGSTNEKLFF. The CDR3 DNA is TGCGCCAGCAGCTTGATGGGGAAAGGCTCAACTAATGAAAAACTGTTTTTT.

This chain connects TRBV5-4 to TRBJ2-7; TRBD1 agrees at 8 bases. Germline lookup yields CDR1 SGHNT and CDR2 YYREEE (reference sequence). The CDR3 is 12 residues long. V gave up 4 bases and J gave up 6 bases; unmatched junction bases: 3. This CDR3 is CASSDDRGEQYF. CDR3 DNA: TGTGCCAGCAGCGATGACAGGGGCGAGCAGTACTTC.

The chain uses TRBV18 and TRBJ2-6; maybe TRBD1 (5 bases). Germline V gene lookup returns CDR1 KGHSH and CDR2 LQKENI. This CDR3 is built from 20 residues. Trimming took off 2 bases at V and 0 bases at J, with 20 bases between the two ends. The CDR3: CASSPDEQGPWDSGANVLTF. CDR3 in DNA: TGTGCCAGCTCACCAGATGAGCAGGGCCCCTGGGACTCTGGGGCCAACGTCCTGACTTTC.

The J gene is TRBJ1-1, the V gene TRBV15, with no clear D. The V and J ends lost 6 bases and 8 bases respectively, with 19 bases between them. Per germline, CDR1 LNHNV and CDR2 YYDKDF (reference sequence). This CDR3 has 14 amino acids. CDR3 loop: CATSIPRRTREAFF. The CDR3 DNA reads as TGTGCCACCAGTATACCCCGGCGGACGAGAGAAGCTTTCTTT.

This chain connects TRBV5-4 to TRBJ2-7; possibly TRBD2 for D (6 bases). CDR1 SGHNT and CDR2 YYREEE come from the germline V gene (reference sequence). V lost 4 bases and J 3 bases, leaving 11 bases between the germline ends. The CDR3 has 13 amino acids. As DNA, the CDR3 is TGTGCCAGCAGCCCAACCGGGAGCTACGAGCAGTACTTC. This gives the protein CASSPTGSYEQYF.

Written as DNA, the CDR3 is TGTGCCAGCAGCCCAATCCCGGAACGAGAAGCTTTCTTT. Protein sequence: CASSPIPEREAFF. The chain employs TRBV5-4 and TRBJ1-1; D remains ambiguous. Germline assignment: CDR1 SGHNT and CDR2 YYREEE (reference sequence). The CDR3 length is 13 residues. With 4 bases removed from V and 8 bases from J, the gap between germline ends came to 15 bases.

The genes are TRBV20-1 and TRBJ2-2; the D gene could be TRBD1 or TRBD2 (5 bases each). Germline CDR1 is DFQATT and CDR2 is SNEGSKA (reference sequence). Trimming pared 3 bases from V and 9 bases from J, leaving 8 bases between. The CDR3 runs to 11 residues. The CDR3 is CSARGDRELFF. The CDR3 coding sequence is TGCAGTGCTAGGGGGGACCGGGAGCTGTTTTTT.

The rearrangement joins TRBV5-6 to TRBJ2-7; 7 bases are a match to TRBD1. Germline V gene data show CDR1 as SGHDT and CDR2 as YYEEEE. The CDR3 contains 14 residues. The ends lost 6 bases at V and 1 base at J; junction bases unmatched: 7. The CDR3 sequence is CASNPTGRSYEQYF. The CDR3 coding sequence is TGTGCCAGCAACCCGACAGGGAGATCCTACGAGCAGTACTTC.

The chain employs TRBV11-2 and TRBJ2-6; D might be TRBD1 (6 bases). Trimming stripped 4 bases from V and 0 bases from J, with 19 bases between. The CDR3 runs 19 residues. Germline V lookup: CDR1 SGHAT, CDR2 FQNNGV. In nucleotides, the CDR3 is TGTGCCAGCAGCTCACACAGGGACGGGAAACACTCTGGGGCCAACGTCCTGACTTTC. This encodes CASSSHRDGKHSGANVLTF.

The chain recombines TRBV10-3 with TRBJ2-7, with TRBD2 matching 7 bases. V gave up 9 bases and J gave up 0 bases; unmatched junction bases: 8. Germline V gives CDR1 ENHRY, CDR2 SYGVKD. CDR3 length: 14 residues. CDR3 bases: TGTGCCATGGGAAGCGGGATCCGCTCCTACGAGCAGTACTTC. This codes for CAMGSGIRSYEQYF.

The chain combines TRBV5-4 with TRBJ1-1, with a weak D call TRBD1 (5 bases). CDR3 length equals 15 residues. The germline V and J ends were trimmed by 5 bases and 0 bases, with 14 bases remaining between them. The germline gives CDR1 SGHNT, CDR2 YYREEE (reference sequence). CDR3 sequence reads: CASRRDGGMNTEAFF. CDR3 sequence (DNA): TGTGCCAGCAGACGGGACGGCGGGATGAACACTGAAGCTTTCTTT.